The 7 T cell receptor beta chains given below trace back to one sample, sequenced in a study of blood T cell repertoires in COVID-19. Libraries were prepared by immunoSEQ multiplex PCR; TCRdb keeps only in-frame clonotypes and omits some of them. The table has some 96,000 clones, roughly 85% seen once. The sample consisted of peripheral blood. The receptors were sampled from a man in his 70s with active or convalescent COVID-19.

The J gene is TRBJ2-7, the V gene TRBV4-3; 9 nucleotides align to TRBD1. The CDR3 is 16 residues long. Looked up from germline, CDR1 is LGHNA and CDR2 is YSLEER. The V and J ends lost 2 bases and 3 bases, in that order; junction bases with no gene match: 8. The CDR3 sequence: CASSQTRQGVNYEQYF. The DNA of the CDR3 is TGCGCCAGCAGCCAAACCCGACAGGGGGTTAACTACGAGCAGTACTTC.

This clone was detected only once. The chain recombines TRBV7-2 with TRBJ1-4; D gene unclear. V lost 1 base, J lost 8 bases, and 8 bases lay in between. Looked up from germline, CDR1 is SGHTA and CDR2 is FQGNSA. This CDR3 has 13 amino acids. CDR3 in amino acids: CASSLGSGEKLFF. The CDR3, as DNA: TGTGCCAGCAGCTTAGGGAGTGGCGAAAAACTGTTTTTT.

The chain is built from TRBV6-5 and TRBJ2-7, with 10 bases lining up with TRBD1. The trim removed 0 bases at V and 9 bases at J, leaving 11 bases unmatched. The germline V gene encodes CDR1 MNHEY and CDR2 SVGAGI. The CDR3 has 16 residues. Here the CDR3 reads CASSYSLGQGSRGQYF. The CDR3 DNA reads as TGTGCCAGCAGTTACTCTTTGGGACAGGGGTCACGCGGGCAGTACTTC.

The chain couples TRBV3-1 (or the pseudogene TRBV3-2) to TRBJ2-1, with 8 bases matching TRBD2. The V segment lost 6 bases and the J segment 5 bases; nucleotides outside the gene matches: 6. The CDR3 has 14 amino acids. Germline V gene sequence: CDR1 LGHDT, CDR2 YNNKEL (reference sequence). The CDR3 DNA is TGTGCCAGCAGGCCCGGGGGGGGCCACAATGAGCAGTTCTTC. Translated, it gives CASRPGGGHNEQFF.

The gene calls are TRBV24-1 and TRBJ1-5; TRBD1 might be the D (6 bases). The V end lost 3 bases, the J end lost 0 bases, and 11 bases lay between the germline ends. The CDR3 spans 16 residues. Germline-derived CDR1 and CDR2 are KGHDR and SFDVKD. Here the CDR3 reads CATSDQRQDSNQPQHF. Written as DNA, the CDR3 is TGTGCCACCAGTGATCAAAGACAGGATAGCAATCAGCCCCAGCATTTT.

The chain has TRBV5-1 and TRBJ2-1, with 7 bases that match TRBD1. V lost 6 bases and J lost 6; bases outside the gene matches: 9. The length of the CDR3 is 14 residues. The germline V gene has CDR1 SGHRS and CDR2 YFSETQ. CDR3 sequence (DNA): TGCGCCAGCAATCAGAGGGCAGGGGGCAATGAGCAGTTCTTC. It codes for CASNQRAGGNEQFF.

CDR3 DNA: TGTGCCATCAGTGAGCAGTTGGGGGGGACCTACGAGCAGTACTTC. Residues: CAISEQLGGTYEQYF. This chain connects TRBV10-3 to TRBJ2-7, with TRBD2 identical over 7 bases. V gave up 2 bases and J gave up 2 bases; unmatched junction bases: 6. Looked up from germline, CDR1 is ENHRY and CDR2 is SYGVKD. The CDR3 is made up of 15 amino acids.